The present T cell receptor beta chain was sequenced within a study of cytomegalovirus exposure and HLA in healthy donors. The germline V gene has CDR1 SGHDT and CDR2 YYEEEE. This CDR3 is 16 amino acids long. Losses at the gene ends were 6 bases for V and 2 bases for J; bases not matched to a gene: 5. 13 Jbeta primers and 60 Vbeta primers were used for the PCR. Libraries were prepared by immunoSEQ multiplex PCR; TCRdb keeps only in-frame clonotypes and omits some of them. The repertoire holds about 76,000 clones, with around 84% as singletons. The TCR comes from a woman aged 35 to 49 in good health and CMV-seropositive. Sequences were obtained from PBMCs. This chain uses TRBV5-6 with TRBJ2-2; 12 nucleotides agree with TRBD2. DNA for the CDR3: TGTGCCAGCAACGAACTAGCGGGGGGTAACACCGGGGAGCTGTTTTTT. This encodes CASNELAGGNTGELFF.